Listed below are T cell receptor beta chains from one sample, sequenced in a study of T cell responses to AZD1222 COVID-19 vaccine. Some clones are missing from TCRdb's copy, which holds only in-frame ones; the method was immunoSEQ multiplex PCR. The table has some 130,000 clones, roughly 90% seen once. The source material was peripheral blood, sampled on day 0 of AZD1222 vaccination. The receptors come from an adult in good health. The CDR3 runs from the conserved cysteine through the conserved F or W. D genes are given only for firm matches. Not every row has a clone size; where given, it reads once, few, many or a size class.

TRBV5-1	TRBJ1-3	TRBD1	NA	CASSLEDRGGDTIYF	TGCGCCAGCAGCTTGGAAGACAGGGGCGGCGACACCATATATTTT
TRBV27	TRBJ1-2	TRBD1	NA	CASSSGGFYGYTF	TGTGCCAGCAGTTCAGGGGGCTTCTATGGCTACACCTTC
TRBV9	TRBJ1-1	TRBD1	NA	CASSLDRGQTEAFF	TGTGCCAGCAGTCTGGACAGGGGGCAGACTGAAGCTTTCTTT
TRBV7-9	TRBJ1-1	NA	NA	CASSLAGATEAFF	TGTGCCAGCAGCTTGGCGGGGGCCACTGAAGCTTTCTTT
TRBV5-1	TRBJ1-4	TRBD1	NA	CASSLRGDRAREKLFF	TGCGCCAGCAGCTTGCGGGGGGACAGGGCTCGTGAAAAACTGTTTTTT
TRBV5-6	TRBJ2-1	TRBD2	NA	CASSLEASGEDYNEQFF	TGTGCCAGCAGCTTGGAGGCTAGCGGGGAAGACTACAATGAGCAGTTCTTC
TRBV6-2/TRBV6-3	TRBJ1-3	NA	NA	CASSRGPSGNTIYF	TGTGCCAGCAGTCGCGGACCCTCTGGAAACACCATATATTTT
TRBV4-3	TRBJ1-2	NA	NA	CASSQDTQSEYYGYTF	TGCGCCAGCAGCCAAGATACCCAATCAGAATACTATGGCTACACCTTC
TRBV30	TRBJ1-1	NA	NA	CAWKKVQGTFRGTEAFF	TGTGCCTGGAAGAAGGTTCAGGGAACCTTTAGGGGCACTGAAGCTTTCTTT
TRBV24-1	TRBJ2-7	TRBD2	NA	CATSPRLTSGRVKIYEQYF	TGTGCCACCAGCCCCAGACTGACTAGCGGGAGGGTAAAGATCTACGAGCAGTACTTC
TRBV11-2	TRBJ2-3	TRBD2	NA	CASSQPGLAGVHTQYF	TGTGCCAGCAGCCAGCCGGGACTAGCGGGAGTACATACGCAGTATTTT
TRBV18	TRBJ2-2	NA	few	CASSPTGILTGELFF	TGTGCCAGCTCACCAACAGGAATACTCACCGGGGAGCTGTTTTTT
TRBV28	TRBJ1-6	NA	NA	CASRPSEGAWSSPLHF	TGTGCCAGCAGACCCTCCGAGGGTGCCTGGAGTTCACCCCTCCACTTT
TRBV11-3	TRBJ1-1	NA	NA	CASSFAENTEAFF	TGTGCCAGCAGCTTTGCGGAGAACACTGAAGCTTTCTTT
TRBV6-5	TRBJ2-1	TRBD1	NA	CAAPIEGQGGNEQFF	TGTGCCGCCCCTATTGAAGGACAGGGTGGAAATGAGCAGTTCTTC
TRBV19	TRBJ1-5	TRBD1	NA	CASSLTGDSNQPQHF	TGTGCCAGTAGTTTGACAGGGGATAGCAATCAGCCCCAGCATTTT
TRBV5-4	TRBJ1-2	TRBD1	NA	CASSFGQGDYGYTF	TGTGCCAGCAGCTTTGGACAGGGGGACTATGGCTACACCTTC
TRBV5-1	TRBJ1-1	NA	once	CASSPGTVNTEAFF	TGCGCCAGCAGCCCCGGGACGGTCAACACTGAAGCTTTCTTT
TRBV5-1	TRBJ1-2	NA	NA	CASSSGDFNYGYTF	TGCGCCAGCAGCTCTGGAGACTTTAACTATGGCTACACCTTC
TRBV6-5	TRBJ2-2	NA	NA	CASRSTQSYTGELFF	TGTGCCAGCCGTTCCACGCAATCTTACACCGGGGAGCTGTTTTTT
TRBV18	TRBJ1-1	TRBD1	NA	CASSQTTGAKNTEAFF	TGTGCCAGCTCACAAACGACAGGGGCGAAGAACACTGAAGCTTTCTTT
TRBV7-9	TRBJ1-1	NA	NA	CASSKSDLTGLNTEAFF	TGTGCCAGCAGCAAATCCGACTTAACAGGGTTGAACACTGAAGCTTTCTTT
TRBV6-5	TRBJ2-2	NA	NA	CASRTEGGLAGELFF	TGTGCCAGCAGAACCGAGGGAGGTTTGGCCGGGGAGCTGTTTTTT
TRBV30	TRBJ1-1	NA	once	CAWSVDNTPNDQAFF	TGTGCCTGGAGTGTGGACAATACACCCAATGACCAAGCTTTCTTT
TRBV25-1	TRBJ2-3	NA	NA	CASSDRRTDTQYF	TGTGCCAGCTCCGACAGGCGCACAGATACGCAGTATTTT
TRBV6-5	TRBJ2-1	NA	once	CASSYIENEQFF	TGTGCCAGCAGTTATATAGAGAATGAGCAGTTCTTC
TRBV6-2/TRBV6-3	TRBJ1-5	NA	NA	CASSLRVSDQPQHF	TGTGCCAGCAGCCTCAGGGTGAGCGATCAGCCCCAGCATTTT
TRBV19	TRBJ2-2	NA	NA	CASSPRGGLNTGELFF	TGTGCCAGTAGCCCCCGTGGCGGACTGAACACCGGGGAGCTGTTTTTT
TRBV27	TRBJ1-5	NA	NA	CASAQRGVNQPQHF	TGTGCCAGCGCTCAGAGGGGGGTAAATCAGCCCCAGCATTTT
TRBV11-2	TRBJ2-7	NA	NA	CASSPTYQNYEQYF	TGTGCCAGCAGCCCCACCTATCAGAACTACGAGCAGTACTTC
TRBV5-1	TRBJ1-2	NA	NA	CASSQGLLPSYGYTF	TGCGCCAGCAGTCAGGGGTTACTTCCGTCCTATGGCTACACCTTC
TRBV6-4	TRBJ2-3	NA	NA	CASSEGGSADTQYF	TGTGCCAGCAGTGAAGGGGGTAGCGCAGATACGCAGTATTTT
TRBV2	TRBJ1-5	NA	NA	CASSEWGGNQPQHF	TGTGCCAGCAGCGAGTGGGGGGGCAATCAGCCCCAGCATTTT
TRBV9	TRBJ2-7	NA	NA	CASSVVGGYEQYF	TGTGCCAGCAGCGTAGTAGGGGGCTACGAGCAGTACTTC
TRBV6-6	TRBJ2-7	TRBD2	few	CASSQAGVEVEQYF	TGTGCCAGCAGTCAAGCGGGAGTGGAAGTGGAGCAGTACTTC
TRBV19	TRBJ1-4	NA	once	CASSLETLNGGKLFF	TGTGCCAGTAGTCTCGAGACATTAAACGGGGGAAAACTGTTTTTT
TRBV6-5	TRBJ1-2	NA	NA	CASRIGKYGYTF	TGTGCCAGCAGAATAGGGAAGTATGGCTACACCTTC
TRBV14	TRBJ1-3	NA	NA	CASSQDVLGSRNTIYF	TGTGCCAGCAGCCAGGATGTACTGGGATCGCGAAACACCATATATTTT
TRBV2	TRBJ2-7	TRBD2	NA	CASIPKGLAGGRYEQYF	TGTGCCAGCATCCCGAAAGGCTTAGCGGGAGGGCGGTACGAGCAGTACTTC
TRBV18	TRBJ1-1	NA	NA	CASSPEQVNTEAFF	TGTGCCAGCTCACCGGAGCAGGTCAACACTGAAGCTTTCTTT
TRBV6-1	TRBJ1-2	NA	NA	CASSEIGGGVNYGYTF	TGTGCCAGCAGTGAAATAGGCGGTGGAGTTAACTATGGCTACACCTTC
TRBV19	TRBJ1-3	NA	NA	CASRGTGSGNTIYF	TGTGCCAGTAGGGGGACTGGCTCTGGAAACACCATATATTTT
TRBV4-2	TRBJ2-5	NA	NA	CASSFTGGGEETQYF	TGTGCCAGCAGCTTTACTGGGGGCGGGGAAGAGACCCAGTACTTC
TRBV28	TRBJ1-6	TRBD1	NA	CASRGLDRSSYNSPLHF	TGTGCCAGCAGGGGTCTGGACAGGAGCTCCTATAATTCACCCCTCCACTTT
TRBV18	TRBJ1-3	NA	NA	CASSPPQGVRNTIYF	TGTGCCAGCTCACCACCGCAGGGAGTCCGAAACACCATATATTTT
TRBV4-1	TRBJ1-2	NA	NA	CASSQDSRDGYTF	TGCGCCAGCAGCCAAGACTCTCGGGATGGCTACACCTTC
TRBV3-1/TRBV3-2	TRBJ1-5	NA	NA	CASSHQDTGGQPQHF	TGTGCCAGCAGCCACCAAGACACGGGGGGTCAGCCCCAGCATTTT
TRBV28	TRBJ1-1	TRBD1	NA	CASRGGQLAEAFF	TGTGCCAGCAGAGGGGGACAGCTCGCTGAAGCTTTCTTT
TRBV6-5	TRBJ1-4	TRBD1	NA	CASSYGTGGNEKLFF	TGTGCCAGCAGTTACGGGACAGGGGGTAATGAAAAACTGTTTTTT
TRBV29-1	TRBJ1-1	TRBD1	few	CSVLAGGLNTEAFF	TGCAGCGTTTTGGCAGGGGGCCTGAACACTGAAGCTTTCTTT
TRBV12-3/TRBV12-4	TRBJ1-1	NA	NA	CASRTGNTEAFF	TGTGCCAGCAGGACAGGAAACACTGAAGCTTTCTTT
TRBV5-5	TRBJ1-2	NA	once	CASSFPDTSNYGYTF	TGTGCCAGCAGCTTCCCCGATACCTCTAACTATGGCTACACCTTC
TRBV3-1/TRBV3-2	TRBJ1-2	NA	NA	CASSQGTGIRYTF	TGTGCCAGCAGCCAAGGAACAGGAATACGCTACACCTTC
TRBV6-5	TRBJ1-4	NA	NA	CASGGRVGYEKLFF	TGTGCCAGCGGAGGACGGGTGGGGTATGAAAAACTGTTTTTT
TRBV10-3	TRBJ2-3	TRBD2	NA	CAISAFSGGSTDTQYF	TGTGCCATCAGTGCGTTTAGCGGGGGGAGCACAGATACGCAGTATTTT
TRBV6-5	TRBJ1-1	NA	NA	CASRDEVRPEAFF	TGTGCCAGCAGAGACGAAGTAAGACCCGAAGCTTTCTTT
TRBV19	TRBJ1-5	TRBD1	NA	CASRRTGENQPQHF	TGTGCCAGTAGGCGGACAGGGGAAAATCAGCCCCAGCATTTT
TRBV7-2	TRBJ2-3	NA	NA	CASSPTGPTDTQYF	TGTGCCAGCAGCCCCACGGGCCCCACAGATACGCAGTATTTT
TRBV6-5	TRBJ2-2	NA	NA	CASSPRRETGELFF	TGTGCCAGCAGCCCCAGACGGGAAACCGGGGAGCTGTTTTTT
TRBV7-9	TRBJ1-3	NA	NA	CASSLGGYNSSGNTIYF	TGTGCCAGCAGCCTAGGGGGGTACAACAGCTCTGGAAACACCATATATTTT